Below, 8 T cell receptor beta chains from the same sample are listed, as sequenced in a study of blood T cells in healthy people across ages. The second PCR ran about 6 to 12 cycles with a sample-barcoded 5' primer and J-beta primers. TCRdb fed the 5' RACE reads into MiXCR, producing one record per CDR3 protein. The data contain around 700,000 distinct CDR3 sequences, just under 25% of them singletons. These same records also appear under a second study, on T cells of mothers and their children.

Sequenced sample: blood. The receptors were sampled from a boy aged 5 to 17 in good health.

This sequence joins TRBV7-9 and TRBJ2-5; D not certain. The DNA end is more similar to TRBJ2-1, so the J call may be wrong. The germline V gene encodes CDR1 SEHNR and CDR2 FQNEAQ (reference sequence). This CDR3 is 15 amino acids long. The CDR3 is CASSLLSARGNEQFF. DNA of the CDR3: TGTGCCAGCAGCTTATTGTCCGCCCGTGGTAATGAGCAGTTCTTC.

This clonotype appeared a few times. V and J are TRBV7-8 and TRBJ2-5, with D perhaps TRBD1 (6 bases). The end of the DNA is better explained by TRBJ2-1, so the J call may be wrong. The CDR3 is 16 amino acids. The germline gives CDR1 SGHVS, CDR2 FQNEAQ. The CDR3 DNA reads as TGTGCCAGCAGCTTTATTGTGGGGGCCTCGGGGAATGAGCAGTTCTTC. Its protein is CASSFIVGASGNEQFF.

This clonotype was seen a few times. This chain joins TRBV11-3 and TRBJ2-5; D unresolved. The J call is in doubt because the DNA end fits TRBJ2-7 better. Looked up from germline, CDR1 is SGHNT and CDR2 is YENEEA. CDR3 length: 13 amino acids. The CDR3 here is CASSFAAGYEQYF. CDR3 DNA: TGTGCCAGCAGCTTTGCCGCCGGATACGAGCAGTACTTC.

The chain is built from TRBV28 and TRBJ1-2; no firm D call. The CDR3 is made up of 16 amino acids. Trimming removed 2 bases from V and 6 bases from J, with 19 bases in between. The germline CDR1 and CDR2 sequences are MDHEN and SYDVKM. CDR3: CASSLPIQGGWNGYTF. The CDR3 DNA follows: TGTGCCAGCAGTTTACCCATACAAGGAGGGTGGAATGGCTACACCTTC.

The chain recombines TRBV28 with TRBJ2-2; D tentatively fits TRBD1 or TRBD2 (6 bases each). Germline V gene data show CDR1 as MDHEN and CDR2 as SYDVKM. The V and J ends lost 6 bases and 5 bases respectively, with 16 bases between them. There are 15 residues in the CDR3. Here the CDR3 DNA reads TGTGCCAGCAGCCGCGAGGGGGGAGCTACCGGGGAGCTGTTTTTT. Translating it yields CASSREGGATGELFF.

This clonotype was seen only a few times. The chain uses TRBV28 and TRBJ1-5, with 11 bases aligning to TRBD1. The germline CDR1 and CDR2 sequences are MDHEN and SYDVKM. This CDR3 has 17 residues. Trimming cost V 3 bases and J 7 bases; bases outside gene matches: 11. The CDR3 nucleotides read TGTGCCAGCAGTTTTTTTCCCGGGACAGGGGGATACCAGCCCCAGCATTTT. Its protein is CASSFFPGTGGYQPQHF. Looking up the rest from reference TRBV28 and TRBJ1-5 gives the full variable domain: DVKVTQSSRYLVKRTGEKVFLECVQDMDHENMFWYRQDPGLGLRLIYFSYDVKMKEKGDIPEGYSVSREKKERFSLILESASTNQTSMYLCASSFFPGTGGYQPQHFGDGTRLSIL.

The rearrangement joins TRBV12-3 or TRBV12-4 to TRBJ1-3, with D possibly TRBD1 on 6 matching bases. The CDR3 is 13 amino acids. V was trimmed by 9 bases and J by 0 bases, leaving 9 bases between them. The CDR3 here is CASRTVSGNTIYF. CDR3 DNA sequence: TGTGCCAGTAGGACAGTCTCTGGAAACACCATATATTTT.

With regard to this clonotype: The junction does not match germline at one end; this may be a read error. CDR3 residues: CASSPRTGTRYF. The DNA of the CDR3 is TGTGCCAGCAGCCCCCGGACAGGGACCCGGTACTTC. This chain uses TRBV7-9 with TRBJ2-5, with TRBD1 identical over 8 bases. There are 12 residues in the CDR3. Germline values: CDR1 SEHNR, CDR2 FQNEAQ (reference sequence).